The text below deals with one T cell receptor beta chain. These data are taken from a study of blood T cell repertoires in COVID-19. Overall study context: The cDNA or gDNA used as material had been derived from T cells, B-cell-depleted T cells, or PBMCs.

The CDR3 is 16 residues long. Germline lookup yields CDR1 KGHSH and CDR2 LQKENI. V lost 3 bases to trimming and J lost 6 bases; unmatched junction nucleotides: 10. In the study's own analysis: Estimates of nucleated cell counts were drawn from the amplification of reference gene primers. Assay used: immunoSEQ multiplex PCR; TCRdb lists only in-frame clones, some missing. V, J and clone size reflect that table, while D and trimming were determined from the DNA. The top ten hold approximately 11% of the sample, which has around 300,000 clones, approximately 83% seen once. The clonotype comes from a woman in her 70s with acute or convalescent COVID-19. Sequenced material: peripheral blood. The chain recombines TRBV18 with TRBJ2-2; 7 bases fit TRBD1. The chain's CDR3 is CASSPGYRGEAGELFF. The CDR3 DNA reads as TGTGCCAGCTCACCGGGGTACAGGGGAGAAGCCGGGGAGCTGTTTTTT. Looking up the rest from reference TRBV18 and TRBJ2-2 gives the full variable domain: NAGVMQNPRHLVRRRGQEARLRCSPMKGHSHVYWYRQLPEEGLKFMVYLQKENIIDESGMPKERFSAEFPKEGPSILRIQQVVRGDSAAYFCASSPGYRGEAGELFFGEGSRLTVL.